A selection of T cell receptor beta chains follows, all from one sample in a study of beta chain features in type 1 diabetes. Assay used: immunoSEQ multiplex PCR; TCRdb lists only in-frame clones, some missing. The sample records about 59,000 clones, around three fifths being singletons. Sequenced: Tregs from blood. Receptors originate from a woman younger than 30 in good health. Each CDR3 is given with its conserved first and last residue.

j_gene: TRBJ2-5; v_gene: TRBV18; CDR3aa: CASSPPFRAQETQYF
j_gene: TRBJ2-3; v_gene: TRBV10-3; CDR3aa: CAISETGLASSTDTQYF
j_gene: TRBJ2-5; v_gene: TRBV5-1; CDR3aa: CASSLSGGRSETQYF
j_gene: TRBJ2-7; v_gene: TRBV7-2; CDR3aa: CASSLVGGQGGYEQYF
j_gene: TRBJ2-3; v_gene: TRBV5-1; CDR3aa: CASSLGHRTDTQYF
j_gene: TRBJ1-4; v_gene: TRBV11-2; CDR3aa: CASSPGTGGEKLFF
j_gene: TRBJ2-7; v_gene: TRBV6-6; CDR3aa: CASSNPGFPYEQYF
j_gene: TRBJ1-1; v_gene: TRBV5-1; CDR3aa: CASSWTRMNTEAFF
j_gene: TRBJ2-7; v_gene: TRBV7-9; CDR3aa: CASSQGLAFHEQYF
j_gene: TRBJ1-2; v_gene: TRBV18; CDR3aa: CASSPRTGLGYTF
j_gene: TRBJ2-3; v_gene: TRBV9; CDR3aa: CASSGTSGTDTQYF
j_gene: TRBJ2-3; v_gene: TRBV7-9; CDR3aa: CASSLAQLNTDTQYF
j_gene: TRBJ2-7; v_gene: TRBV14; CDR3aa: CASSLTGSSYEQYF
j_gene: TRBJ2-3; v_gene: TRBV2; CDR3aa: CASSERGMRTDTQYF
j_gene: TRBJ2-7; v_gene: TRBV30; CDR3aa: CAWRDRGYEQYF
j_gene: TRBJ2-3; v_gene: TRBV7-2; CDR3aa: CASSTRVGGLDTQYF
j_gene: TRBJ1-2; v_gene: TRBV18; CDR3aa: CASSQGRPYGYTF
j_gene: TRBJ1-1; v_gene: TRBV29-1; CDR3aa: CSVAPSEVAFF
j_gene: TRBJ2-7; v_gene: TRBV13; CDR3aa: CASSLGPRREQYF
j_gene: TRBJ2-1; v_gene: TRBV19; CDR3aa: CASSWVGTYNEQFF
j_gene: TRBJ1-1; v_gene: TRBV19; CDR3aa: CASRPGVNTEAFF
j_gene: TRBJ2-7; v_gene: TRBV7-9; CDR3aa: CASSGGAYEQYF
j_gene: TRBJ2-2; v_gene: TRBV6-6; CDR3aa: CASSYSTSPGSGELFF
j_gene: TRBJ1-1; v_gene: TRBV6-1; CDR3aa: CASSEMVGSNTEAFF
j_gene: TRBJ2-5; v_gene: TRBV7-9; CDR3aa: CASSLGGLTYQETQYF
j_gene: TRBJ2-5; v_gene: TRBV4-1; CDR3aa: CASSQDRRGILPETQYF
j_gene: TRBJ2-7; v_gene: TRBV10-3; CDR3aa: CASATGTLGEQYF
j_gene: TRBJ2-7; v_gene: TRBV4-2; CDR3aa: CASSQVASGAYEQYF
j_gene: TRBJ2-1; v_gene: TRBV7-2; CDR3aa: CASSVGQAFEQFF
j_gene: TRBJ2-1; v_gene: TRBV5-1; CDR3aa: CASSPSGAYNEQFF
j_gene: TRBJ2-5; v_gene: TRBV7-2; CDR3aa: CASSSTGETQYF
j_gene: TRBJ1-2; v_gene: TRBV7-2; CDR3aa: CASSFTVNYGYTF
j_gene: TRBJ2-4; v_gene: TRBV5-4; CDR3aa: CASSWGGSAKNIQYF
j_gene: TRBJ2-1; v_gene: TRBV5-4; CDR3aa: CASSLKLAGNNEQFF
j_gene: TRBJ1-1; v_gene: TRBV10-3; CDR3aa: CAISERQGANTEAFF
j_gene: TRBJ2-7; v_gene: TRBV6-6; CDR3aa: CASRGQGQGEQYF
j_gene: TRBJ1-1; v_gene: TRBV5-1; CDR3aa: CASSSTGGSDTEAFF